This paragraph reports one TCR beta chain. The record originates from a study of shared T cell receptors in the human thymus. Germline CDR1 SNHLY, CDR2 FYNNEI. V dropped 8 bases and J dropped 5 bases, with 13 bases sitting between them. The CDR3 extends over 14 amino acids. Generated by immunoSEQ multiplex PCR, the TCRdb table keeps only in-frame clones and is missing some. The sample has about 380,000 clones, about 95% seen once. The origin of this receptor is a human donor. The chain is built from TRBV2 and TRBJ1-6, with D maybe TRBD1 (6 bases). Sequencing was performed on thymocytes. CDR3 region: CASAEGGDNSPLHF. The CDR3 nucleotides are TGTGCCAGCGCTGAAGGGGGGGATAATTCACCCCTCCACTTT.